The 6 T cell receptor beta chains reported below all come from one sample, sequenced in a study of T cell repertoires in cytomegalovirus infection. MiXCR, applied by TCRdb to the reads, yields one record per CDR3 protein. The sample has roughly 500,000 distinct CDR3 sequences, roughly a third seen once. No antigen has been assigned to these receptors. The material sequenced was cultured PBMCs, taken from culture after CMV antigen stimulation. The receptors stem from a human donor in good health (CMV status not recorded). Some clones in this sample may be carry-over from other donors' samples.

The chain combines TRBV13 with TRBJ2-3; D tentatively fits TRBD1 or TRBD2 (6 bases each). The V gene lost 5 bases and the J gene lost 1 base, with 16 bases spanning the gap. This CDR3 is 16 amino acids long. Germline V gives CDR1 PRHDT, CDR2 FYEKMQ (reference sequence). CDR3 DNA: TGTGCCAGCAGCACACGCCCGGGGGCAGGCACAGATACGCAGTATTTT. Translating gives CASSTRPGAGTDTQYF.

The chain links TRBV12-5 to TRBJ1-6; D uncertain. The CDR3 is made up of 12 amino acids. Trimming took 0 bases from V and 7 from J, leaving 1 base between them. CDR1 is LGHNT, CDR2 FRNRAP, per germline. The CDR3 DNA reads TGTGCTAGTGGTTTGGTAAATTCACCCCTCCACTTT. Protein product: CASGLVNSPLHF.

The J gene is TRBJ2-5, the V gene TRBV20-1; D not certain. This CDR3 has 12 amino acids. Germline CDR1 DFQATT, CDR2 SNEGSKA (reference sequence). The ends were cut back, 5 bases at V and 4 bases at J, with 11 bases in the middle. The CDR3 bases are TGCAGTGCTTTTTATCCGGTAGAGACCCAGTACTTC. This translates into CSAFYPVETQYF.

CDR3 region: CASTEPPGELFF. The CDR3 DNA reads as TGTGCCAGCACCGAGCCCCCCGGGGAGCTGTTTTTT. The chain joins TRBV7-8 to TRBJ2-2; no definite D call. In germline, CDR1 is SGHVS, CDR2 FQNEAQ. The V gene lost 7 bases and the J gene lost 6 bases, with 9 bases spanning the gap. This CDR3 spans 12 amino acids.

The rearrangement links TRBV7-6 to TRBJ2-5; D may be TRBD1 or TRBD2 (5 bases each). V lost 5 bases and J 0 bases, leaving 10 bases between the germline ends. Germline V gene lookup returns CDR1 SGHVS and CDR2 FNYEAQ. CDR3 length: 14 amino acids. The CDR3 loop reads CASSEGRDQETQYF. CDR3 nucleotide sequence: TGTGCCAGCAGCGAGGGCAGGGACCAAGAGACCCAGTACTTC. Using reference TRBV7-6 and TRBJ2-5 for the parts outside the CDR3, the full variable domain is GAGVSQSPRYKVTKRGQDVALRCDPISGHVSLYWYRQALGQGPEFLTYFNYEAQQDKSGLPNDRFSAERPEGSISTLTIQRTEQRDSAMYRCASSEGRDQETQYFGPGTRLLVL.

This clonotype has at least ten counts. The rearrangement links TRBV7-2 to TRBJ1-4; 9 bases map to TRBD1. CDR1 and CDR2 (germline): SGHTA, FQGNSA. After removal of 6 bases from V and 5 bases from J, the junction contained 4 bases not matched to a gene. There are 14 residues in the CDR3. CDR3 DNA sequence: TGTGCCAGCAGAAAGGGACAGGGAAATGAAAAACTGTTTTTT. As protein: CASRKGQGNEKLFF.